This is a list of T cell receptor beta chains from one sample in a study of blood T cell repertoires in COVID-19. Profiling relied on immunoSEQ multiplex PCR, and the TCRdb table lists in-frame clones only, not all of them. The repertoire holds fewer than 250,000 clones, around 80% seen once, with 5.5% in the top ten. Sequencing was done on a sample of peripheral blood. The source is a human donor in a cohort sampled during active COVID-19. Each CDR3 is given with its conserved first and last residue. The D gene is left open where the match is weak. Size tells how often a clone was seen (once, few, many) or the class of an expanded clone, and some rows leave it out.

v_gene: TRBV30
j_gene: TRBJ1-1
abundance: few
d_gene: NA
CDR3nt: TGTGCCCGTCGTCACATGAACACTGAAGCTTTCTTT
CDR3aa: CARRHMNTEAFF

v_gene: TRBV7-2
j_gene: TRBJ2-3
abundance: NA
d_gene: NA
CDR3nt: TGTGCCAGCAGCTTATCGCTATACACAGATACGCAGTATTTT
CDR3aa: CASSLSLYTDTQYF

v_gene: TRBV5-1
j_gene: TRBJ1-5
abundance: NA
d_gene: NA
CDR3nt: TGCGCCAGCAGCCCTGGAGCCAGCAATCAGCCCCAGCATTTT
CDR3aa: CASSPGASNQPQHF

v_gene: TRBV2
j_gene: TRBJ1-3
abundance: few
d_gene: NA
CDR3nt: TGTGCCAGCCAGGACAGTGACTCTGGAAACACCATATATTTT
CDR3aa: CASQDSDSGNTIYF

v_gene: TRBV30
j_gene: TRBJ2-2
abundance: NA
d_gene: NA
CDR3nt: TGTGCCTCGTGGGCCACCGGGGAGCTGTTTTTT
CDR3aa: CASWATGELFF

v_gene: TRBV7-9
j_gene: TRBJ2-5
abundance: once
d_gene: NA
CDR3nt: TGTGCCAGCAGCCAACGGGGTTCACAAGAGACCCAGTACTTC
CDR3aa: CASSQRGSQETQYF

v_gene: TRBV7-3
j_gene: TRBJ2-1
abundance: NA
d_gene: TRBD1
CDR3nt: TGTGCCAGCAGCCCCACAGGGGTCTCCAATGAGCAGTTCTTC
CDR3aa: CASSPTGVSNEQFF

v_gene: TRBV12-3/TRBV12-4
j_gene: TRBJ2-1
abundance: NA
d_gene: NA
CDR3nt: TGTGCCAGCAGTTTAATGGCTAATGAGCAGTTCTTC
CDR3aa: CASSLMANEQFF

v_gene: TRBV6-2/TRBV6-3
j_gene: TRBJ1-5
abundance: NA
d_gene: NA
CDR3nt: TGTGCCAGCAGCAAGCAGGGTTATCAGCCCCAGCATTTT
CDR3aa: CASSKQGYQPQHF

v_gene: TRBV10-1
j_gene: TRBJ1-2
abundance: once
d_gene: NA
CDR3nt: TGCGCCAGCAGCCTCGGACTCAACTATGGCTACACCTTC
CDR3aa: CASSLGLNYGYTF